The entry below describes one TCR beta chain. Its antigen is as yet unknown. This record comes from a study of CD8 T cells in ankylosing spondylitis. Broader study findings: It appeared that ankylosing spondylitis blood was characterized by a TCR beta motif of several highly homologous variants. Researchers report that disease-linked clones proved CD8+ and relatively rare in peripheral blood. Earlier studies detected some motif variants in reactive arthritis synovial fluid and blood.

TCRdb processed the 5' RACE reads anew with MiXCR; each CDR3 protein has one entry. This sample carries a few hundred thousand distinct CDR3 sequences, 15% to 20% of them seen once, and the ten largest clones take around 30%. Per germline, CDR1 DFQATT and CDR2 SNEGSKA (reference sequence). The length of the CDR3 is 14 residues. V shed 5 bases and J shed 0 bases, with 14 bases lying between them. The chain couples TRBV20-1 to TRBJ2-7; TRBD1 is a possible D gene (6 bases). This receptor was obtained from a male donor with ankylosing spondylitis or in good health (not recorded which). The sequenced sample was blood, either unsorted or a sorted T cell fraction (not recorded which). The CDR3 loop reads CSAQTGQSSYEQYF. The CDR3 DNA follows: TGCAGTGCTCAGACAGGCCAAAGCTCCTACGAGCAGTACTTC.